This TCR beta chain stems from a study of T cells in Graves' hyperthyroidism and ophthalmopathy. The study's findings and limits: Model predictions of ophthalmopathy came a median 6.5 months before onset. Researchers found most expanded thyroid clonotypes above 0.001 in blood as well. In simple terms, a model built on 13 V-J features told ophthalmopathy apart from stable hyperthyroidism.

This clonotype was counted many times. Its antigen is undetermined. Amplification of TCR beta CDR3 regions used RNA as the template. Primed by the HTBI set, a first-round RT-PCR was run on the TCR CDR3. MiXCR, applied by TCRdb to the multiplex PCR reads, yields one record per CDR3 protein. Of roughly 240,000 distinct CDR3 sequences in the sample, roughly 17% are singletons; the top ten hold 25% to 30%. Among ophthalmopathy patients, the Clinical Activity Score reached at least 3, the NOSPECS grade reached at least 4, and duration remained under 3 months. V was pared by 0 bases and J by 3 bases, with 26 bases of the junction left unmatched. The CDR3 has 21 amino acids. CDR1 DFQATT and CDR2 SNEGSKA come from the germline V gene (reference sequence).

The chain recombines TRBV20-1 with TRBJ2-7, with 7 bases aligning to TRBD1. The sample comprised blood. The TCR originated in a woman aged 18 to 35 with Graves' ophthalmopathy. CDR3 residues: CSARDGLKPGQGVILGYEQYF. CDR3 nucleotides: TGCAGTGCTAGAGATGGGCTCAAGCCTGGGCAGGGGGTGATCTTGGGCTACGAGCAGTACTTC.